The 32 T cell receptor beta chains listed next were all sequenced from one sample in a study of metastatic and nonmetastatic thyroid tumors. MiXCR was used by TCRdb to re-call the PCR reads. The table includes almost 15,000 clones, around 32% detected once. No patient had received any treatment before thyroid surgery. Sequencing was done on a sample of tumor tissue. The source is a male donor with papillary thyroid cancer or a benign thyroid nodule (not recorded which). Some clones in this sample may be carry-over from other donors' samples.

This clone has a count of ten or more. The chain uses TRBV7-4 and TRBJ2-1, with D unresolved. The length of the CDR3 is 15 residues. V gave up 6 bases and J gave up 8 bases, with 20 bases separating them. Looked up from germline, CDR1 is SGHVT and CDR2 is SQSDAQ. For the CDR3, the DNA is TGTGCCAGCAGGTTCCGACGGCTCCCCCCCCATGAGCAGTTCTTC. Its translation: CASRFRRLPPHEQFF. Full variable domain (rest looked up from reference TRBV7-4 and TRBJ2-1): GAGVSQSPRYKVAKRGRDVALRCDSISGHVTLYWYRQTLGQGSEVLTYSQSDAQRDKSGRPSGRFSAERPERSVSTLKIQRTEQGDSAVYLCASRFRRLPPHEQFFGPGTRLTVL.

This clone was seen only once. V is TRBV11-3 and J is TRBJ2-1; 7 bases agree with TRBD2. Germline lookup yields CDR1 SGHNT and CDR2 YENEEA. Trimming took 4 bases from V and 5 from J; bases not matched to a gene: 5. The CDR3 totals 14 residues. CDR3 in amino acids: CASSYPGGHNEQFF. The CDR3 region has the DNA TGTGCCAGCAGCTACCCGGGGGGTCACAATGAGCAGTTCTTC.

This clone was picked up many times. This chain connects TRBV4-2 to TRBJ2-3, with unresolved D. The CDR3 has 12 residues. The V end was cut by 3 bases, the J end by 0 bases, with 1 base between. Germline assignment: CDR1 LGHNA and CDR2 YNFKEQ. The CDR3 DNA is TGTGCCAGCAGCCACAGCACAGATACGCAGTATTTT. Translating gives CASSHSTDTQYF.

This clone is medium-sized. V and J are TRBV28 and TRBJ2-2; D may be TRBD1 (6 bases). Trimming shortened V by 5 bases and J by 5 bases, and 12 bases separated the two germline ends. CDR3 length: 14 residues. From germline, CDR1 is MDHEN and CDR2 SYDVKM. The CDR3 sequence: CASSLRDKTGELFF. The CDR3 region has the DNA TGTGCCAGCAGTCTCCGGGACAAGACCGGGGAGCTGTTTTTT. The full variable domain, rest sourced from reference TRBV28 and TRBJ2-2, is DVKVTQSSRYLVKRTGEKVFLECVQDMDHENMFWYRQDPGLGLRLIYFSYDVKMKEKGDIPEGYSVSREKKERFSLILESASTNQTSMYLCASSLRDKTGELFFGEGSRLTVL.

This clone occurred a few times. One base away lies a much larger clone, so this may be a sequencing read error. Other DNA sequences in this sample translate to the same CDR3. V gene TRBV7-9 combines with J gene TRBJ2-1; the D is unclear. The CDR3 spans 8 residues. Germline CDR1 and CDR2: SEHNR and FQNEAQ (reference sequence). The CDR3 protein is CASSFRVF. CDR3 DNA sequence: TGTGCCAGCAGCTTCCGTGTCTTC.

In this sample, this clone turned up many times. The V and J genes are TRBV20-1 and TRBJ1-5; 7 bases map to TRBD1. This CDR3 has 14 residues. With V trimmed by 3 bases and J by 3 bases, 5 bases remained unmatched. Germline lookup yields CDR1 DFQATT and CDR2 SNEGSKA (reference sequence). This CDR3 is CSARSRGSNQPQHF. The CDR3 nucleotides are TGCAGTGCTAGGAGCAGGGGGTCCAATCAGCCCCAGCATTTT.

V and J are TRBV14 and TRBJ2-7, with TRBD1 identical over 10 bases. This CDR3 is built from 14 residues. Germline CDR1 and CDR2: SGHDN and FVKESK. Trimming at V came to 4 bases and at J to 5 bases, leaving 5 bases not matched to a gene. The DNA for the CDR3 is TGTGCCAGCAGCCGGCTGACAGGGGGCGACGAGCAGTACTTC. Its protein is CASSRLTGGDEQYF.

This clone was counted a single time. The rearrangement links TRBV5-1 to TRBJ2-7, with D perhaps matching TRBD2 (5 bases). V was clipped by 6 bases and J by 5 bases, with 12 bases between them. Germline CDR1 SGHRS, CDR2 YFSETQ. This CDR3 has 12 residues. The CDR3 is CASKADGHEQYF. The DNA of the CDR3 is TGCGCCAGCAAAGCGGACGGGCACGAGCAGTACTTC.

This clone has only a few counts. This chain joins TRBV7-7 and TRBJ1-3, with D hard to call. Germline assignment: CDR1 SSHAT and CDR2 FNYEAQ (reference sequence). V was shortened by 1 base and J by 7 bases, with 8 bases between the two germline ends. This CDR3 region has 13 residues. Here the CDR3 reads CASSLVLGNTIYF. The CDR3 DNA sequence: TGTGCCAGCAGCTTAGTTCTGGGGAACACCATATATTTT.

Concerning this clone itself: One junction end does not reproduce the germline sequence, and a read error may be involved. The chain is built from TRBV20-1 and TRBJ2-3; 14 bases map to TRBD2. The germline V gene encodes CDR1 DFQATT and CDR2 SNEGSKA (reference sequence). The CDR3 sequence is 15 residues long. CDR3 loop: CGAETSGRGTDTQYF. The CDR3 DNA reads TGCGGTGCTGAGACTAGCGGGAGGGGCACAGATACGCAGTATTTT.

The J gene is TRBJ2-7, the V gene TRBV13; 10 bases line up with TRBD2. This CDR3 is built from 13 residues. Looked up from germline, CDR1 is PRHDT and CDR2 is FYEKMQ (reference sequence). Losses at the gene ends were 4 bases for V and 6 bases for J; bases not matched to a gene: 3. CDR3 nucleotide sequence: TGTGCCAGCAGCTACCGGACTAGCGGCGAGCAGTACTTC. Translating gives CASSYRTSGEQYF. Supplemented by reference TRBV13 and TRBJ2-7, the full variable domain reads AAGVIQSPRHLIKEKRETATLKCYPIPRHDTVYWYQQGPGQDPQFLISFYEKMQSDKGSIPDRFSAQQFSDYHSELNMSSLELGDSALYFCASSYRTSGEQYFGPGTRLTVT.

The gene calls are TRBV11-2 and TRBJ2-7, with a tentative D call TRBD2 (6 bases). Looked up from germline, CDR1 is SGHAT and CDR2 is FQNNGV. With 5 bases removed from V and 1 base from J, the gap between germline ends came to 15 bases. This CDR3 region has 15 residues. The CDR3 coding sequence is TGTGCCAGCAGCCCCGCGGAGGGGAGGTCCTACGAGCAGTACTTC. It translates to CASSPAEGRSYEQYF.

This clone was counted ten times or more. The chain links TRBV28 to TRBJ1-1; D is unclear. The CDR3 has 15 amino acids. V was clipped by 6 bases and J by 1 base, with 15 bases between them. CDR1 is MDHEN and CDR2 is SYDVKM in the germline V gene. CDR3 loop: CASRPLGLGNTEAFF. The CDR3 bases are TGTGCCAGCAGACCCCTAGGACTGGGGAACACTGAAGCTTTCTTT.

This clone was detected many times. DNA for the CDR3: TGTGCCAGCAGCTTATCTCTGGCGGGGGCCCACAATGAGCAGTTCTTC. Encoded protein: CASSLSLAGAHNEQFF. This chain connects TRBV11-1 to TRBJ2-1; TRBD2 is a possible D gene (7 bases). Looked up from germline, CDR1 is SGHAT and CDR2 is FQDESV (reference sequence). V was shortened by 2 bases and J by 5 bases, with 16 bases between the two germline ends. This CDR3 is built from 16 residues.

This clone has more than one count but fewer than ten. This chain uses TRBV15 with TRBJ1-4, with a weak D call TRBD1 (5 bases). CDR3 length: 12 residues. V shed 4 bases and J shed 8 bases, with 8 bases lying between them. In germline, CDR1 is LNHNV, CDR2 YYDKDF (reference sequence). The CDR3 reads CATSTGLEKLFF. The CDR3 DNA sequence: TGTGCCACCAGCACAGGGTTGGAAAAACTGTTTTTT.

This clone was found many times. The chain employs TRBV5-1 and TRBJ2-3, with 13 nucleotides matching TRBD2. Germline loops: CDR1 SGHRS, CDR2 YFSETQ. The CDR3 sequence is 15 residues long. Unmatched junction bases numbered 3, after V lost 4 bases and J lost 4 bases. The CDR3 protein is CASSGLAGEADTQYF. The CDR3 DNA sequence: TGCGCCAGCAGCGGACTAGCGGGAGAGGCAGATACGCAGTATTTT.

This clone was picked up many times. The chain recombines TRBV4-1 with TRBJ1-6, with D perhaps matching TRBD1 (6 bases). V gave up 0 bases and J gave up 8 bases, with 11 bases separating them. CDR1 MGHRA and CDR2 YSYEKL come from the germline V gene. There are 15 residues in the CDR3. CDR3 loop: CASSQDPGDHSPLHF. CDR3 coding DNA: TGCGCCAGCAGCCAAGATCCAGGGGATCATTCACCCCTCCACTTT.

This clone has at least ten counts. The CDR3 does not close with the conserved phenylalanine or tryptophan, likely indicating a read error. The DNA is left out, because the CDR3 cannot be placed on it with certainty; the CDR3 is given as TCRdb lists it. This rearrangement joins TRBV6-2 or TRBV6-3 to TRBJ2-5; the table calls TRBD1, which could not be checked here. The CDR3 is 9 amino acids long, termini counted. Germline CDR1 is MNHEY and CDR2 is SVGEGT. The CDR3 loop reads CASFPRGVP.

The CDR3 region is CASSLTSGGASTDTQYF. CDR3 coding DNA: TGTGCCAGCAGCTTAACTAGCGGGGGGGCTTCGACAGATACGCAGTATTTT. V and J are TRBV7-6 and TRBJ2-3; 13 positions agree with TRBD2. V dropped 2 bases and J dropped 3; count of bases not matched to a gene: 5. Germline CDR1 SGHVS, CDR2 FNYEAQ. The CDR3 sequence is 17 residues long.

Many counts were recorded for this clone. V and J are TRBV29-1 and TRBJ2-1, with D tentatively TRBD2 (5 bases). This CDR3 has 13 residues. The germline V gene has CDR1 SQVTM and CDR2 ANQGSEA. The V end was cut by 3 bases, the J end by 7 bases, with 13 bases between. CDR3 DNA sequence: TGCAGCGTTGAGGAGGACCCCGGGAATGAGCAGTTCTTC. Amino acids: CSVEEDPGNEQFF.

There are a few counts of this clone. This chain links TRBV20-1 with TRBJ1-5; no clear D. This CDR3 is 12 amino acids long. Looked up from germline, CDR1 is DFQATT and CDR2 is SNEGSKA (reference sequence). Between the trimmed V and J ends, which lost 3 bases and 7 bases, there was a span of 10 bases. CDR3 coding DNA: TGCAGTGCTAGTTCCGGGAACCAGCCCCAGCATTTT. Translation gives CSASSGNQPQHF.

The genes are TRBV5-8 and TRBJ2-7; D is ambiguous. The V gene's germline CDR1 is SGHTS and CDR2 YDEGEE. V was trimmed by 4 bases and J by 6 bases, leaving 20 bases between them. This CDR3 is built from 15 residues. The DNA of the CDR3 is TGTGCCAGCAGCCCGTCAGTCCCGCTGCTGGGCGAGCAGTACTTC. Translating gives CASSPSVPLLGEQYF. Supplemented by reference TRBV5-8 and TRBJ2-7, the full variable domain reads EAGVTQSPTHLIKTRGQQATLRCSPISGHTSVYWYQQALGLGLQFLLWYDEGEERNRGNFPPRFSGRQFPNYSSELNVNALELEDSALYLCASSPSVPLLGEQYFGPGTRLTVT.

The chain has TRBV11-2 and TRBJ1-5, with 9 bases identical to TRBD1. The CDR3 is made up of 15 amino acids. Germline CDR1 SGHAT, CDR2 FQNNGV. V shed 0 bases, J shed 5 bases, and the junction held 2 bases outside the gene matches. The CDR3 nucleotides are TGTGCCAGCAGCTTAGAGGGACAGGGATATCAGCCCCAGCATTTT. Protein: CASSLEGQGYQPQHF.

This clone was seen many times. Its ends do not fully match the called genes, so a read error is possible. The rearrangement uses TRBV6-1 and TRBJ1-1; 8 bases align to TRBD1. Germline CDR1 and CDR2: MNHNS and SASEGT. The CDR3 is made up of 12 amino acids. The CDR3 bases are TGTGCCAGCAGCTCCATCTCAGGGGGCCTACTTTTT. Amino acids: CASSSISGGLLF.

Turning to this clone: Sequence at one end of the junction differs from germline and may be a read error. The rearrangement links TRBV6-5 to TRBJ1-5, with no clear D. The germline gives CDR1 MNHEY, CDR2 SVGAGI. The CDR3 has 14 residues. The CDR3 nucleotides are TGTGCCAGCAGTTACATGGATAGCAATGAGCCCCAGCATTTT. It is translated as CASSYMDSNEPQHF.

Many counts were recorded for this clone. The CDR3, as DNA: TGTGCCAGCAGTTGGGACTCTGGGGCCAACGTCCTGACTTTC. This encodes CASSWDSGANVLTF. This chain joins TRBV6-2 or TRBV6-3 and TRBJ2-6; D ambiguous. This CDR3 is built from 14 residues. Per germline, CDR1 MNHEY and CDR2 SVGEGT. Between the trimmed V and J ends, which lost 4 bases and 0 bases, there was a span of 4 bases.

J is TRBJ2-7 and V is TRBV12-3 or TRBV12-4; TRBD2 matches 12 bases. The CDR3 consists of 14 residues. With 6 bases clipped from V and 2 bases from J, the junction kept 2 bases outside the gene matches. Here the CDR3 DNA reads TGTGCCAGCAGACCTAGCGGGAGGGCCTACGAGCAGTACTTC. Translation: CASRPSGRAYEQYF.

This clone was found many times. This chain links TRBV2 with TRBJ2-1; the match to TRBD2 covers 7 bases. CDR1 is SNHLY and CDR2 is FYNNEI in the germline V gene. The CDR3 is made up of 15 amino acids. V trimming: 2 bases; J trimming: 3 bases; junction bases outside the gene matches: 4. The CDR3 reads CASSERLAVYNEQFF. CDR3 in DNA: TGTGCCAGCAGTGAAAGGCTAGCGGTCTACAATGAGCAGTTCTTC.

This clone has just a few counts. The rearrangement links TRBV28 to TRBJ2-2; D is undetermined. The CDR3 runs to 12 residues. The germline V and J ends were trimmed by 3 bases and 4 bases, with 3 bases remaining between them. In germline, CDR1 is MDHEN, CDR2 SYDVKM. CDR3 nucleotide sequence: TGTGCCAGCAGTTTTAGCACCGGGGAGCTGTTTTTT. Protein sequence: CASSFSTGELFF. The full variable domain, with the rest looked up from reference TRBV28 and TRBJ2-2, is DVKVTQSSRYLVKRTGEKVFLECVQDMDHENMFWYRQDPGLGLRLIYFSYDVKMKEKGDIPEGYSVSREKKERFSLILESASTNQTSMYLCASSFSTGELFFGEGSRLTVL.

The CDR3 region has the DNA TGTGCCAGCAGGAGAGGACTAGCGGGAATCACCGAGCAGTACTTC. Protein sequence: CASRRGLAGITEQYF. This chain joins TRBV28 and TRBJ2-7; 12 bases fit TRBD2. This CDR3 spans 15 amino acids. Trimming cost V 6 bases and J 6 bases; bases outside gene matches: 9. CDR1 and CDR2 (germline): MDHEN, SYDVKM.

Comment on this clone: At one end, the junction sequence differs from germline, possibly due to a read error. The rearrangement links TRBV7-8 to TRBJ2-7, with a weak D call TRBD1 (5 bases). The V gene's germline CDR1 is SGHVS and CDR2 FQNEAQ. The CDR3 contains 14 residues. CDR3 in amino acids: CASSFRDSGHEHYF. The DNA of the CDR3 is TGTGCCAGCAGCTTCCGTGACAGTGGGCACGAGCATTACTTC.

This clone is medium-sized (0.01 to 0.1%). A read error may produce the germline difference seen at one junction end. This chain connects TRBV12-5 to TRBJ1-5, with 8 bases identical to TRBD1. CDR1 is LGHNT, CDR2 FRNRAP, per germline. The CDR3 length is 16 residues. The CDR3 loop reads CASGVWTGPRNQPQHF. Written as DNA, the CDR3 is TGTGCTAGTGGTGTCTGGACAGGGCCGCGCAACCAGCCCCAGCATTTT. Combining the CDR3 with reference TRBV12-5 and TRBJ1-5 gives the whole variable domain DARVTQTPRHKVTEMGQEVTMRCQPILGHNTVFWYRQTMMQGLELLAYFRNRAPLDDSGMPKDRFSAEMPDATLATLKIQPSEPRDSAVYFCASGVWTGPRNQPQHFGDGTRLSIL.